This TCR beta chain appears in the sequencing data of a study of technical replicates of blood from a few donors. Profiling relied on immunoSEQ multiplex PCR, and the TCRdb table lists in-frame clones only, not all of them. Among 60,000 or so clones, roughly 89% were seen once, and the ten largest hold under 6.5%. This CDR3 comprises 17 residues. Germline trimming cut 1 base from V and 8 bases from J; bases unmatched to any gene: 8. Germline assignment: CDR1 SNHLY and CDR2 FYNNEI. The TCR originated in a human donor in good health. Some clones in this sample may be carry-over from other donors' samples. The sequencing sample was made of PBMCs. The V call is TRBV2, the J call TRBJ2-1; 13 nucleotides line up with TRBD2. Here the CDR3 reads CASSEGTSGRGLDEQFF. The DNA of the CDR3 is TGTGCCAGCAGTGAAGGAACTAGCGGGAGGGGGTTGGATGAGCAGTTCTTC.